This TCR beta chain was observed in a study of T-cell memory formation after mild COVID-19. Study at large: TCR clusters showed largely donor specificity.

One entry per CDR3 protein results from TCRdb running MiXCR on the 5' RACE reads. The sample yields a few hundred thousand distinct CDR3 sequences, roughly 15% seen once. This clonotype was counted only a few times. Its antigen is not known. The CDR3 spans 15 residues. Germline CDR1 LGHNA, CDR2 YNFKEQ. Trimming stripped 1 base from V and 1 base from J, with 10 bases between. Regarding the study as a whole: Pre-infection memory harbored some responding clones, suggesting cross-reactive memory joined. Mainly CM and EM harbored the contracting CD4+ clones; mainly EMRA harbored the CD8+ ones.

The sequence was obtained from a man aged 18 to 30 who had mild COVID-19 (a few samples of this study predate the infection). Cell type and time point are not known. The sample consisted of PBMCs or a T cell subset sorted from them (not recorded which). The rearrangement uses TRBV4-2 and TRBJ1-1; D remains ambiguous. The CDR3 nucleotides are TGTGCCAGCAGCCAAGGCAGTGCGGGGAACACTGAAGCTTTCTTT. Amino acids: CASSQGSAGNTEAFF.